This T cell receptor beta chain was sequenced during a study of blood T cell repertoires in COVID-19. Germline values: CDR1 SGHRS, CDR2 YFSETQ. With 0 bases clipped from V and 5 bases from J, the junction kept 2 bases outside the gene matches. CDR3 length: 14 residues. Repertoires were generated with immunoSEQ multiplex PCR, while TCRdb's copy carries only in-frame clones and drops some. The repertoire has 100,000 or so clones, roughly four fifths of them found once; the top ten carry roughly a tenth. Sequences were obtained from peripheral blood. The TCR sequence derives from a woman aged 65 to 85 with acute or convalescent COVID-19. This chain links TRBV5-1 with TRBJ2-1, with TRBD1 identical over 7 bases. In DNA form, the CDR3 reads TGCGCCAGCAGCTTGGGGCAGGGGGACAATGAGCAGTTCTTC. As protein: CASSLGQGDNEQFF.